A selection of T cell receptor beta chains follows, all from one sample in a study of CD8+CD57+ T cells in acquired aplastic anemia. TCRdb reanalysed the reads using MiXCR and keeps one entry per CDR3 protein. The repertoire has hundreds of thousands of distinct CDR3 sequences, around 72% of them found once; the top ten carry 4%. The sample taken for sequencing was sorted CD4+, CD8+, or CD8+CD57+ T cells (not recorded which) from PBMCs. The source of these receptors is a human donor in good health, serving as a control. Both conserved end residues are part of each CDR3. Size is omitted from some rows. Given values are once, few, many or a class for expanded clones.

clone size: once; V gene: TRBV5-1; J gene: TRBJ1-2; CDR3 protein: CASSLPGTGDYGYTF
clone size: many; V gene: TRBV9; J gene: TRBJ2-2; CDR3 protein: CASTGPSGATNTGELFF
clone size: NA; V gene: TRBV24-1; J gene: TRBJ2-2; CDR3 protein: CATSDAGQNTGELFF
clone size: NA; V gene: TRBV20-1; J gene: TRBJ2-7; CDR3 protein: CSGGTGGSYEQYF
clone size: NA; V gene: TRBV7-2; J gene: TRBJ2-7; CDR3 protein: CATSRATGGPTDEQYF
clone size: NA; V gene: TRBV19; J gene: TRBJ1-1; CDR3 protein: CASSNPRGTEAFF
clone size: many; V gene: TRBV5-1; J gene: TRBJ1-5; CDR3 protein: CASSWTGDQPQHF
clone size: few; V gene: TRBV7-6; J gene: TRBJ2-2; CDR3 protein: CAGSLVRAGELFF
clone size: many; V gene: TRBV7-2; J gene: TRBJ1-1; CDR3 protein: CASSPQGTEAFF
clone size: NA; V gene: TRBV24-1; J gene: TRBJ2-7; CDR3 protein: CATSAGQGTYEQHF
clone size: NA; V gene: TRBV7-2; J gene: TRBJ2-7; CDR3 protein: CASSFYICSASRPPYEQYF
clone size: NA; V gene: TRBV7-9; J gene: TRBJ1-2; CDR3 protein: CASSLAPLLHLGYTF
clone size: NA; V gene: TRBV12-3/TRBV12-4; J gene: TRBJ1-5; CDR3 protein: CASKGGLRQPQHF
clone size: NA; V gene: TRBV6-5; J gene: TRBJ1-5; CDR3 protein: CASSEVKGSYNEPQHF
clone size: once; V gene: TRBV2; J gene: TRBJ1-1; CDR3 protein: CASSDVGGGGQPQHF
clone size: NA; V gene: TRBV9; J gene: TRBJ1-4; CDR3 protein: CASSAKGRSTSSRLGKLFF
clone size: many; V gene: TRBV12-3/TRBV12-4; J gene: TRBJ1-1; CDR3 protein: CASSDRTAYTEAFF
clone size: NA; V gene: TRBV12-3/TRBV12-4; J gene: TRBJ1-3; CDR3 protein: CASSFRDPRSGNTIYF
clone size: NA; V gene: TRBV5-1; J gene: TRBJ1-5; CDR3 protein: CATNPGGCNQPQHF
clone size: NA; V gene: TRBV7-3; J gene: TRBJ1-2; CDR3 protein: CASSLEPTGEQFF
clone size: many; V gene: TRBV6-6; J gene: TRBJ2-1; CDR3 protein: CASSYSTDEQFF
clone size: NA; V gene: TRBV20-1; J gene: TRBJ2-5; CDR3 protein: CSGGSAAATQYF
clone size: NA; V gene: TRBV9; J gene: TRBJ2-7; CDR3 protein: CASSRADRGAASIEQYF
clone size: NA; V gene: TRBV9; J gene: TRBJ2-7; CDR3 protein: CASSVSGEGTYEQYF
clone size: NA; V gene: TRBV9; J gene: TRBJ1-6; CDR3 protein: CASSGYPNSPLHF
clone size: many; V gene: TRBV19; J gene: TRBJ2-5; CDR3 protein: CASTTETTQYF
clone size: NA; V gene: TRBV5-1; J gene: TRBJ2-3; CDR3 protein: CASSPRRQGTTQYF
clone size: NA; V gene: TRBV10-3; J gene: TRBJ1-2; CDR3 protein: CAISDGDLPYYGYTF
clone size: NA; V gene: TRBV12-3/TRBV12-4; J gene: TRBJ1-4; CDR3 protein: CASSRPGQGREKLFF
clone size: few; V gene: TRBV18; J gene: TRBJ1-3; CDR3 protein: CASSPRQEDSGNTIYF
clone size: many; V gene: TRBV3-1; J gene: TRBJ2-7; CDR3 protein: CASSQLQGYEQYF
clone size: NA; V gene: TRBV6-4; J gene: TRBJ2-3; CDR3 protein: CASKLDSGPDTQYF
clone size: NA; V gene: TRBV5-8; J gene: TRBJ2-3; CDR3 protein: CASSLTGRWFTDTQYF
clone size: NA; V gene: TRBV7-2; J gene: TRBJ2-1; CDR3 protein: CASSYTGTSGVLNEQFF
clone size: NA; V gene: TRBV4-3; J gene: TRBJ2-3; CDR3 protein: CASSQDPPSGGRPDTQYF
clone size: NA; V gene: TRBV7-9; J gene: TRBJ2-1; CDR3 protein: CASSLIEDSKQFF
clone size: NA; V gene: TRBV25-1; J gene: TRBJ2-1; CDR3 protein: CASSAGVNGNTKYF
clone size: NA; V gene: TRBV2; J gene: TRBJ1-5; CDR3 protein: CASSRLGRGPGELF
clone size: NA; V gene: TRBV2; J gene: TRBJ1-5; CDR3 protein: CASSPRPVSQPQPF
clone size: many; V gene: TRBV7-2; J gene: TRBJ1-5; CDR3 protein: CASSSRKPQHF
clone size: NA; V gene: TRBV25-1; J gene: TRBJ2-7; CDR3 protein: CASSVQVYEQYF
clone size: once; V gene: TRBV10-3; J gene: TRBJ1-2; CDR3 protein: CAISEEGYTF
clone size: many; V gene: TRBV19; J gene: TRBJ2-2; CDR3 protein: CASSMNRRRHLSGELFF
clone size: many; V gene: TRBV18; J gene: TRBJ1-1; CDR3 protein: CASSPPLTEAFF
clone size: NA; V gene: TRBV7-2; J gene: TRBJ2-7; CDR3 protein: CASRTEPDQPQQYF
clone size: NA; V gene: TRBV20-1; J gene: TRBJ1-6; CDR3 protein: CSASATGGGSPLHF
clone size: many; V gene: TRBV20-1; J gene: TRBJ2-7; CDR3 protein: CSADRQGAYEQYF
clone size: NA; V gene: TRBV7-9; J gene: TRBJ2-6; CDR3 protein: CASSWDRDRGMRALTF
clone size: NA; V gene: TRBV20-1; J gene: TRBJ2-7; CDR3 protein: CSASFGTETPYEQYF
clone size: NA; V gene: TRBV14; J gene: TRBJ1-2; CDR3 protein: CASSTRDYGYTF
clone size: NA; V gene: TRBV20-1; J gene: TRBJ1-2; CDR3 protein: CSASRGYTFALYGYTF
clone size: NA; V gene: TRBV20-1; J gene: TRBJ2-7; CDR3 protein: CSARVSGGAEEQYF
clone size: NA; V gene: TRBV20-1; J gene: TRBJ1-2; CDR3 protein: CSARDVGVANYGYTF
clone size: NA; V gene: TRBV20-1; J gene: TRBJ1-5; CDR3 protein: CSVNEGGDQPQHF
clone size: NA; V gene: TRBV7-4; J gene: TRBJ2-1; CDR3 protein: CASSRKGANTEAF